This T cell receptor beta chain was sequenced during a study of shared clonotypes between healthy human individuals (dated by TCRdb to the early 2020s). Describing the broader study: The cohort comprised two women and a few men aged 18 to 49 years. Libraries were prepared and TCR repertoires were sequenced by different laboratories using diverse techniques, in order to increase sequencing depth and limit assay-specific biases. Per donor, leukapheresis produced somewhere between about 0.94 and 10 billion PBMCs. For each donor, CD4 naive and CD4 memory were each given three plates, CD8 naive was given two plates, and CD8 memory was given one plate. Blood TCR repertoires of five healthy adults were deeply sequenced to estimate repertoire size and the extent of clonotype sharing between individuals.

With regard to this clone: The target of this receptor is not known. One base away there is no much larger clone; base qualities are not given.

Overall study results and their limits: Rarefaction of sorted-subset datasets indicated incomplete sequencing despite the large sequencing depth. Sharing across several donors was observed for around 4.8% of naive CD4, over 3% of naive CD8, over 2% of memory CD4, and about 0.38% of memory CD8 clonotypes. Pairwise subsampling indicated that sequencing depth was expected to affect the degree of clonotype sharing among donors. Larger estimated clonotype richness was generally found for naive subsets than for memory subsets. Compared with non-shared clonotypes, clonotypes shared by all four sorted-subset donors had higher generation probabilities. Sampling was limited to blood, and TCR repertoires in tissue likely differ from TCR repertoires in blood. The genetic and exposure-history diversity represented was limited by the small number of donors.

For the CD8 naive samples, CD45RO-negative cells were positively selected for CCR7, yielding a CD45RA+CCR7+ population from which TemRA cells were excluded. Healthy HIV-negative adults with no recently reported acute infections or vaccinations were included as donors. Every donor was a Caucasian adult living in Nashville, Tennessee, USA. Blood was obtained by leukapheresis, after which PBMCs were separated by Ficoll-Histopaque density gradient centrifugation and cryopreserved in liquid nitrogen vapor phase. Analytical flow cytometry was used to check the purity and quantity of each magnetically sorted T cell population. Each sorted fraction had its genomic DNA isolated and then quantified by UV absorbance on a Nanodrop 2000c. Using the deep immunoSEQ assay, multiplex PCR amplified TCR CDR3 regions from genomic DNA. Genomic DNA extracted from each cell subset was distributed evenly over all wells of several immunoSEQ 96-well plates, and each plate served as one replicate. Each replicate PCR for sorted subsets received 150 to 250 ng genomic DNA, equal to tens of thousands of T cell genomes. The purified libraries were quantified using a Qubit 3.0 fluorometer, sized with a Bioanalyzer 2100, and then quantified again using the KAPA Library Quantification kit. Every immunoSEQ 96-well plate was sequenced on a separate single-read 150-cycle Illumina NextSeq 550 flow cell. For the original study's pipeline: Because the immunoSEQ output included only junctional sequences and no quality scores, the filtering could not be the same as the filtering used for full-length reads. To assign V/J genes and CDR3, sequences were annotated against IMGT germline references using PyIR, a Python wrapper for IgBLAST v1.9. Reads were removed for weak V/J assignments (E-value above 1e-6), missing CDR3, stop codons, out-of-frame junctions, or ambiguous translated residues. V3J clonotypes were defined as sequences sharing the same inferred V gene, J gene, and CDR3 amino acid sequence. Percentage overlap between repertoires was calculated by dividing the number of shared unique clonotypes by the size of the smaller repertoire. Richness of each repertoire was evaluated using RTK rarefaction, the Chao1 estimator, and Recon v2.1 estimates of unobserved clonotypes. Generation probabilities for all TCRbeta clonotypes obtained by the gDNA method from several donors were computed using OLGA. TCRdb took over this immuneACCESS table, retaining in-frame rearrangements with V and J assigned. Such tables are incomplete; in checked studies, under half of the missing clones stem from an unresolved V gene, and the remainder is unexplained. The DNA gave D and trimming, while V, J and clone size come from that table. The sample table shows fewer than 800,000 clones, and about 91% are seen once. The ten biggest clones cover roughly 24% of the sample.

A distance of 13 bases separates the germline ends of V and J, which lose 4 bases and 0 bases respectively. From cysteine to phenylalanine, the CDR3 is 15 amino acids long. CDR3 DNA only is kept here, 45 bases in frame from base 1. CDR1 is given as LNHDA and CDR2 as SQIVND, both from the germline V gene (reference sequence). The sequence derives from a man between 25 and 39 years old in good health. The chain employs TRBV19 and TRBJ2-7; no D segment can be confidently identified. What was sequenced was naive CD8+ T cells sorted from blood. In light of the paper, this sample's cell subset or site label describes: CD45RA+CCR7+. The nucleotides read TGTGCCAGTAGTACCGGCCCTTATGGCTCCTACGAGCAGTACTTC. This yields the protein CASSTGPYGSYEQYF.